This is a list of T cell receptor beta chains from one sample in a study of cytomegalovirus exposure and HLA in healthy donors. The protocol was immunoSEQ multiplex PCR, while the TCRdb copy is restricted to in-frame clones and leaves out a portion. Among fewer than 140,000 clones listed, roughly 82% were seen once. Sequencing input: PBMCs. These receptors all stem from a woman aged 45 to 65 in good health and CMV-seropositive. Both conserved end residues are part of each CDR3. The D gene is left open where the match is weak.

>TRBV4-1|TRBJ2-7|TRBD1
CASSPRQGSSSYEQYF
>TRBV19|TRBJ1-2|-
CASSITGGRGYGYTF
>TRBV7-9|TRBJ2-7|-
CASSLAGGGRSEQYF
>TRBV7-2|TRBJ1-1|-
CASSSGVRRDPNTEAFF
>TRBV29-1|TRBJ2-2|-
CSVVVPSERYLFF
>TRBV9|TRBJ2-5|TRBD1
CASSGRQGGSLYQETQYF
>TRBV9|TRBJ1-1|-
CASSVGTNTEAFF
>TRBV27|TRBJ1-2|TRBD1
CASSLSGGGFGGYTF
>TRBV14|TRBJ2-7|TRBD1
CASSPPGQGFFSSYEQYF
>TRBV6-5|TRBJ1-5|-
CASSYSNNQPQHF
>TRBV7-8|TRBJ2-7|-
CASSLEEQGFSYEQYF
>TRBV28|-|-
CASRGHGGVTYEQYF
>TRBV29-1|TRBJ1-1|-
CSARGGNTEAFF
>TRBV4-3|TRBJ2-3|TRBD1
CASSQDRWGQGTDTQYF
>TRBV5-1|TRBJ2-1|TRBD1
CASSFSGTDLSIEQFF
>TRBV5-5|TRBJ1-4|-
CASSFRVVNEKLFF
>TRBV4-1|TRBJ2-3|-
CASSREDRGTDTQYF
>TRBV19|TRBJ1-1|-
CASNRRAEAFF
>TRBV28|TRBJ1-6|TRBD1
CASITGQSYNSPLHF
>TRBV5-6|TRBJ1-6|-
CASSLPGGADDSPLHF
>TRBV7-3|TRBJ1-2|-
CASSLEAATGDGYTF
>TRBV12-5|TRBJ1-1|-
CASGLAGFSDFEAFF
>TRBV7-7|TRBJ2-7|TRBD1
CASSLGRGRGHEQYF
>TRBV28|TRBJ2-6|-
CASMEIPGANVLTF
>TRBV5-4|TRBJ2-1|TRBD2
CASSGGTSGANEQFF
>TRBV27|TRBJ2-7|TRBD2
CASSLWTGGDEQYF
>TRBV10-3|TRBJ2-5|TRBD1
CAIRDRQETQYF
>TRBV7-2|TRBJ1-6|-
CASNKGDSYNSPLHF
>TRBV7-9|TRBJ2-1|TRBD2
CSSSLAGGYNEQFF
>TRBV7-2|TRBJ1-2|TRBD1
CASSSTGTAYGYTF
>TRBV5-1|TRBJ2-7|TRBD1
CASSLSGTEIYEQYF
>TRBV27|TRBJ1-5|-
CASSPARGFGNQPQHF
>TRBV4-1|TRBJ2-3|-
CASSQDLVSRTDTQYF
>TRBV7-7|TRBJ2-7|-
CASSPGLHYEQYF
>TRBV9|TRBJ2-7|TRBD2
CASSVEGSGGPYEQYF
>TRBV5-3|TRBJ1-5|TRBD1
CARSFSGETGVGFNQPQHF
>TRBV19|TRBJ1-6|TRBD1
CASSPRQGKNSPLHF
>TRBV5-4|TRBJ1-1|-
CASSSQGSTEAFF
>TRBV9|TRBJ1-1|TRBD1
CASSRTGMNTEAFF
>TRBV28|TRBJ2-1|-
CASSSVLAKSYNEQFF
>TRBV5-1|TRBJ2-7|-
CASSFKTGAYEQYF
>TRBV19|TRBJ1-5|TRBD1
CASSGVGTGGLSNQPQHF
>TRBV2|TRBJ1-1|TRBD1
CASNPDRGRTEAFF
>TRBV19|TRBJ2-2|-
CASSNSRNTGELFF
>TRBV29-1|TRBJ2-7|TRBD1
CSVPQGPYEQYF